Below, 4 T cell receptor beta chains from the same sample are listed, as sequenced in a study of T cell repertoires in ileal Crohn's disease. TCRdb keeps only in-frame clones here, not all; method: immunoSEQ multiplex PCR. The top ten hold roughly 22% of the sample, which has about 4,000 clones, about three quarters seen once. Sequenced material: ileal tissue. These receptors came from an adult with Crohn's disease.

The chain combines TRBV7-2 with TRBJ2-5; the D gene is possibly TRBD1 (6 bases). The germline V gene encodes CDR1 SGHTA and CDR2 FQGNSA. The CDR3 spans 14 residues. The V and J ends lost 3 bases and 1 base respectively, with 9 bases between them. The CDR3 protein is CASSFWGPQETQYF. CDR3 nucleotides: TGTGCCAGCAGCTTTTGGGGGCCCCAAGAGACCCAGTACTTC.

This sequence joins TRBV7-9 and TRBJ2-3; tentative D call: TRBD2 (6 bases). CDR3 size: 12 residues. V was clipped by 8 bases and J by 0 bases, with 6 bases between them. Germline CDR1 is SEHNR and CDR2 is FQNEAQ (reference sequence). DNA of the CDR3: TGTGCCAGCGGGACTAGCACAGATACGCAGTATTTT. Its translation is CASGTSTDTQYF.

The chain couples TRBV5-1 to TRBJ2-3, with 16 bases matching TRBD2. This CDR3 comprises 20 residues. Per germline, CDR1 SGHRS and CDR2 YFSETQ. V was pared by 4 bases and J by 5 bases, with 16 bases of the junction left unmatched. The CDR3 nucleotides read TGCGCCAGCAGCCTACCGGAGGGAGGGACTAGCGGGAGGGCCATAGATACGCAGTATTTT. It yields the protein CASSLPEGGTSGRAIDTQYF. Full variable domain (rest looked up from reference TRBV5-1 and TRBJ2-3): KAGVTQTPRYLIKTRGQQVTLSCSPISGHRSVSWYQQTPGQGLQFLFEYFSETQRNKGNFPGRFSGRQFSNSRSEMNVSTLELGDSALYLCASSLPEGGTSGRAIDTQYFGPGTRLTVL.

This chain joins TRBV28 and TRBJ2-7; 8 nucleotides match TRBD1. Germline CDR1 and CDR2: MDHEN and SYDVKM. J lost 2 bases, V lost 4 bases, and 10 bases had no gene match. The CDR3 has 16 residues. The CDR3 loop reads CASSSQHPGQAYEQYF. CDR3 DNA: TGTGCCAGCAGTTCGCAACATCCGGGACAGGCCTACGAGCAGTACTTC.